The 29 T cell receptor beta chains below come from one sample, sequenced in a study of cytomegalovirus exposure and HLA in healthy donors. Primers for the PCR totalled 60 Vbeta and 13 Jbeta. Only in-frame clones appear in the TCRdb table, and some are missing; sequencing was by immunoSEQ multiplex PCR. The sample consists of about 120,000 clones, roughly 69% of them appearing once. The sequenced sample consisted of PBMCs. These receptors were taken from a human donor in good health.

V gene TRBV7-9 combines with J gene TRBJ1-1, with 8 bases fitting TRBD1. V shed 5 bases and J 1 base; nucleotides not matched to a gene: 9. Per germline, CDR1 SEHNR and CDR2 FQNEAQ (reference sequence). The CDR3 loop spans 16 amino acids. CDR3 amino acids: CASSVSPTGGNTEAFF. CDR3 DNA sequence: TGTGCCAGCAGCGTATCCCCAACAGGGGGGAACACTGAAGCTTTCTTT.

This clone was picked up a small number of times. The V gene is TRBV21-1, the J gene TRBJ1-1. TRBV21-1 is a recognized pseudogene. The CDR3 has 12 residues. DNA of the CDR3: TGTGCCAGCAGCAAACGAGCGTCTGAAGCTTTCTTT. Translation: CASSKRASEAFF.

CDR3 residues: CASSDTGAHEAFF. The CDR3 nucleotides read TGTGCCAGCTCAGACACAGGGGCCCATGAAGCTTTCTTT. This chain connects TRBV18 to TRBJ1-1, with 7 bases lining up with TRBD1. This CDR3 has 13 residues. The junction had 7 bases not matched to a gene; V was cut back by 5 bases and J by 7 bases. Germline loops: CDR1 KGHSH, CDR2 LQKENI.

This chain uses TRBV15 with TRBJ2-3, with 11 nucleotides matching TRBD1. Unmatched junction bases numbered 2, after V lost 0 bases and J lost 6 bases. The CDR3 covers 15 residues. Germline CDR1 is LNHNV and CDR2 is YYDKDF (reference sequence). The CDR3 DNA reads TGTGCCACCAGCAGAGATGGACAGGGGGCGGATACGCAGTATTTT. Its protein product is CATSRDGQGADTQYF.

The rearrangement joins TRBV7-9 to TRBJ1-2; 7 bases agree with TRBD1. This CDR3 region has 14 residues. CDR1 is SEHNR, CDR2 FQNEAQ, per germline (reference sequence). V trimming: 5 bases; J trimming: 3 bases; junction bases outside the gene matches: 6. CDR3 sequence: CASSRTGIDYGYTF. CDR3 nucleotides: TGTGCCAGCAGCAGGACAGGAATTGACTATGGCTACACCTTC.

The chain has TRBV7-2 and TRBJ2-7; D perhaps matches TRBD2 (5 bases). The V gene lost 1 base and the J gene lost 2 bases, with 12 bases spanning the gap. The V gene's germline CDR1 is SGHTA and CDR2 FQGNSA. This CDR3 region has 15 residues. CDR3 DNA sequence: TGTGCCAGCAGCTTAGGATGGGCGGGTACCTACGAGCAGTACTTC. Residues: CASSLGWAGTYEQYF.

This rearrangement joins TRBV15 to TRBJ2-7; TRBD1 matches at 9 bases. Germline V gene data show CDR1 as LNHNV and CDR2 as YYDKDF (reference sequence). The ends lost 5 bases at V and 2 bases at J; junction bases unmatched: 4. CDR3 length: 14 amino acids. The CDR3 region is CATSLGDRAYEQYF. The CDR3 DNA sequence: TGTGCCACCAGCCTAGGGGACAGGGCCTACGAGCAGTACTTC.

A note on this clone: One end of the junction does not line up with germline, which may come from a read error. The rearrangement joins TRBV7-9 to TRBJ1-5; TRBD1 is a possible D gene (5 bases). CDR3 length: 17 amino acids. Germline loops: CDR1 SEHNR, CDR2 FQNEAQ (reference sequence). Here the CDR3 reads CSSSLGLGGASNQPQHF. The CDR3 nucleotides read TGTTCCAGCAGCTTGGGCCTGGGAGGGGCTAGCAATCAGCCCCAGCATTTT.

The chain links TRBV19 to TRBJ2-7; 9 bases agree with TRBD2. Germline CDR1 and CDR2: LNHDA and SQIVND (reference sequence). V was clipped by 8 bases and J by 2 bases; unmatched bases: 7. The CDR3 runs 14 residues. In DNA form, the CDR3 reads TGTGCCAGTGCTGGTAGCGGGGGACCCTACGAGCAGTACTTC. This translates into CASAGSGGPYEQYF.

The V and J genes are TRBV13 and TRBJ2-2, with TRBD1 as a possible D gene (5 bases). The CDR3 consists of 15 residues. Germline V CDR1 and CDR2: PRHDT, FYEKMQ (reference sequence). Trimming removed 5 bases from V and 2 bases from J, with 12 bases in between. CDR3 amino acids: CASSPADRNTGELFF. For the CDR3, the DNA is TGTGCCAGCAGCCCAGCCGACAGAAACACCGGGGAGCTGTTTTTT.

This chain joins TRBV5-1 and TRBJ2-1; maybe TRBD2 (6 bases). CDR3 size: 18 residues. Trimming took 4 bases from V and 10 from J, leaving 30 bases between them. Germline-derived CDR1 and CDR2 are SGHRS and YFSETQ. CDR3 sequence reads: CASSPGGVGPYFVEEQFF. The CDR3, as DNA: TGCGCCAGCAGCCCCGGCGGGGTCGGGCCATACTTCGTCGAGGAGCAGTTCTTC.

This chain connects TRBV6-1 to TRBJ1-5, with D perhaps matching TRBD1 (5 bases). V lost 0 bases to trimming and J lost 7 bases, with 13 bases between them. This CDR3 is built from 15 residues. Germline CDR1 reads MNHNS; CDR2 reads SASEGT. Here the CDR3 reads CASSEAGGERQPQHF. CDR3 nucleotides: TGTGCCAGCAGTGAAGCGGGAGGGGAGAGACAGCCCCAGCATTTT.

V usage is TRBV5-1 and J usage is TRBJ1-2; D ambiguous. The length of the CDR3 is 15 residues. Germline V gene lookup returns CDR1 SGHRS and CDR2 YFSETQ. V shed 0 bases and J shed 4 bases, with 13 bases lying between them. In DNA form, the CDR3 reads TGCGCCAGCAGCTTGGGAGGCGGCGGCACCTATGGCTACACCTTC. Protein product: CASSLGGGGTYGYTF.

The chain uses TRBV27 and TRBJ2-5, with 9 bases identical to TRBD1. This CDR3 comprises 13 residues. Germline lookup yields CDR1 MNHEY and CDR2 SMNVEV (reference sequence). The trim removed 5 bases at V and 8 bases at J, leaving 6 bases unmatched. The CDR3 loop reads CASSLTGQGTQYF. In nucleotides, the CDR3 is TGTGCCAGCAGTCTAACGGGACAGGGAACCCAGTACTTC.

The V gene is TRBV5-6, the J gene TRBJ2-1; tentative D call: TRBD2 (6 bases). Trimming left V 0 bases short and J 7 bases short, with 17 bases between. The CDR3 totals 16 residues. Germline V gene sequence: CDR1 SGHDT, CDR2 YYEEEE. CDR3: CASSLVAAPRENEQFF. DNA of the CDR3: TGTGCCAGCAGCTTGGTAGCGGCACCTCGGGAGAATGAGCAGTTCTTC.

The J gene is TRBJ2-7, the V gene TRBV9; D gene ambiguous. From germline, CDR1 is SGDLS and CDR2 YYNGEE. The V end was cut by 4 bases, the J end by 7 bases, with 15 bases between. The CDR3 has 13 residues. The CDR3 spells CASSSTTFGEQYF. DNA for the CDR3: TGTGCCAGCAGCTCCACGACTTTTGGGGAGCAGTACTTC.

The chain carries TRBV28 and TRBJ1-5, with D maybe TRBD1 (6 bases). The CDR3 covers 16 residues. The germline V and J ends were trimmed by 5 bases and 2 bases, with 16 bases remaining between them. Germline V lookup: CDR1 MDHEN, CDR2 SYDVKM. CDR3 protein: CASSPTRGLGNQPQHF. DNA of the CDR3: TGTGCCAGCAGTCCGACCAGGGGTTTGGGCAATCAGCCCCAGCATTTT.

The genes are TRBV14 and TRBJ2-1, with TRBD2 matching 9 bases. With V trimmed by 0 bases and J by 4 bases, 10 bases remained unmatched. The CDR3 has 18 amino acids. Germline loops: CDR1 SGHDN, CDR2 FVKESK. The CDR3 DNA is TGTGCCAGCAGCCAAGATCCCAGGGTGACTAGCGGATACAATGAGCAGTTCTTC. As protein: CASSQDPRVTSGYNEQFF.

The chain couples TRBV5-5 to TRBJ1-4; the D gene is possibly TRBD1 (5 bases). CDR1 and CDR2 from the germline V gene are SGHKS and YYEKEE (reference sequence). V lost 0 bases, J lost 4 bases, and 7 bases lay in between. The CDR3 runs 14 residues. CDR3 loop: CASSLGQLNEKLFF. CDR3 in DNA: TGTGCCAGCAGCTTGGGACAGCTTAATGAAAAACTGTTTTTT.

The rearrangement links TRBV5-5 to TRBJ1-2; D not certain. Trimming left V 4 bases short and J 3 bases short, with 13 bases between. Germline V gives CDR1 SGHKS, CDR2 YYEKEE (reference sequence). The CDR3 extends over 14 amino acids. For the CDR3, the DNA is TGTGCCAGCAGCCCGGTGCGCTCGGACTATGGCTACACCTTC. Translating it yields CASSPVRSDYGYTF.

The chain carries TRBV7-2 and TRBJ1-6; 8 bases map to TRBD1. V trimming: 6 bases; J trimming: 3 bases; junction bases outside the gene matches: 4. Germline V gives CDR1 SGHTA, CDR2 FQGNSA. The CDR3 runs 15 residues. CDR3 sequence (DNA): TGTGCCAGCAGTCTTGACAGGGGCTATAATTCACCCCTCCACTTT. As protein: CASSLDRGYNSPLHF.

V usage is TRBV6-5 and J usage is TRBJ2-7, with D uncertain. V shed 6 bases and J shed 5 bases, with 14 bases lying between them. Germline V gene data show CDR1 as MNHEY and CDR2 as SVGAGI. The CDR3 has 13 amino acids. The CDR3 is CASRATSTNEQYF. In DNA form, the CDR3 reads TGTGCCAGCAGGGCCACCTCCACCAACGAGCAGTACTTC.

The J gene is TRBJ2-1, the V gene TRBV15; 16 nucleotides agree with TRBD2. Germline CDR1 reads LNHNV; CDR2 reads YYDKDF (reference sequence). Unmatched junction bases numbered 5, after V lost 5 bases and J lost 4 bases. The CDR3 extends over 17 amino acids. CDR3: CATSGTSGRGQYNEQFF. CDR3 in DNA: TGTGCCACCAGCGGGACTAGCGGGAGGGGGCAATACAATGAGCAGTTCTTC.

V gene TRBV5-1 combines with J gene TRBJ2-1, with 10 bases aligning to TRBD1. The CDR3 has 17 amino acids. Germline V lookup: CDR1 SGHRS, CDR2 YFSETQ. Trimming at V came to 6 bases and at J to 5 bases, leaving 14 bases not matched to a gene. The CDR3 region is CASMGQGMALGNNEQFF. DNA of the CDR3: TGCGCCAGCATGGGACAGGGGATGGCGTTGGGAAACAATGAGCAGTTCTTC.

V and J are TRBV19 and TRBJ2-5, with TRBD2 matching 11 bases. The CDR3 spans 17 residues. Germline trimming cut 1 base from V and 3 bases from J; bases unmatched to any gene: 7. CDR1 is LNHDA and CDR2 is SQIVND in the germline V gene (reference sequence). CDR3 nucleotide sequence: TGTGCCAGTAGTATAGTGTGGACTAGCGGGTCAAAAGAGACCCAGTACTTC. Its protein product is CASSIVWTSGSKETQYF.

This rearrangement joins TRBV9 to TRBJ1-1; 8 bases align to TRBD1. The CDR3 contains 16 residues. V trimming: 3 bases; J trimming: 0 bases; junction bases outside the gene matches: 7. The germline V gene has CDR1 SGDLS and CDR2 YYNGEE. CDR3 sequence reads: CASSEGTGGVNTEAFF. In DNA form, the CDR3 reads TGTGCCAGCAGCGAGGGGACAGGTGGGGTGAACACTGAAGCTTTCTTT.

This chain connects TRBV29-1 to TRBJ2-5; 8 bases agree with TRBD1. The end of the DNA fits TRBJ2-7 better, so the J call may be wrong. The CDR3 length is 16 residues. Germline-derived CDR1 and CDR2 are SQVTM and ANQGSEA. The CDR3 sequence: CSVELRGGTGTYEQYF. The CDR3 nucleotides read TGCAGCGTTGAGTTAAGGGGCGGGACAGGAACCTACGAGCAGTACTTC.

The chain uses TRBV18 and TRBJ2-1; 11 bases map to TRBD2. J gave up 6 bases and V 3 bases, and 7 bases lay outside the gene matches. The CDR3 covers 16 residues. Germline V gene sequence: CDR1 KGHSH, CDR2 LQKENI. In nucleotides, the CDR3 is TGTGCCAGCTCACCGAAACTAGCGGGGGTGTTCAATGAGCAGTTCTTC. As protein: CASSPKLAGVFNEQFF.

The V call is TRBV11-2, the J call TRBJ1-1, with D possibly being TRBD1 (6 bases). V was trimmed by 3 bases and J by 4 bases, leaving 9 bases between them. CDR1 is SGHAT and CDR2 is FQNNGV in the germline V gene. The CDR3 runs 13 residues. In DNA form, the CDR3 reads TGTGCCAGCAGCTTTGGGGGCGGCACTGAAGCTTTCTTT. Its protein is CASSFGGGTEAFF.